This is a list of T cell receptor beta chains from one sample in a study of shared clonotypes between healthy human individuals. Generated by immunoSEQ multiplex PCR, the TCRdb table keeps only in-frame clones and is missing some. Of millions of clones listed, approximately 95% are singletons. The sequenced material came from naive CD8+ T cells sorted from blood. All receptors come from a man younger than 30 in good health. Both conserved end residues are part of each CDR3. The D gene is left open where the match is weak. The size entry is marked missing in some rows and otherwise reads once, few, many or a size class.

CDR3aa	CDR3nt	abundance	d_gene	v_gene	j_gene
CASSFPTDTEAFF	TGTGCCAGCAGTTTTCCTACGGACACTGAAGCTTTCTTT	NA	NA	TRBV7-9	TRBJ1-1
CASSLALGQNEQYF	TGTGCCAGCAGCTTAGCCCTAGGACAGAACGAGCAGTACTTC	NA	NA	TRBV7-9	TRBJ2-7
CASSAFSYGYTF	TGTGCCAGCAGTGCCTTTTCCTATGGCTACACCTTC	NA	NA	TRBV2	TRBJ1-2
CASSEGTLRSQPQHF	TGTGCCAGCAGCGAAGGGACCCTCAGGAGTCAGCCCCAGCATTTT	NA	NA	TRBV7-2	TRBJ1-5
CASSQVPGHEQYF	TGCGCCAGCAGCCAAGTGCCGGGCCACGAGCAGTACTTC	NA	NA	TRBV4-1	TRBJ2-7
CASGLDPVSYEQYF	TGTGCCAGCGGCTTAGACCCAGTCTCCTACGAGCAGTACTTC	NA	NA	TRBV11-2	TRBJ2-7
CASSELQSYEQYF	TGTGCCAGCAGTGAACTGCAGTCTTACGAGCAGTACTTC	NA	NA	TRBV6-1	TRBJ2-7
CASSLAQGVQETQYF	TGTGCCAGCAGCTTAGCCCAGGGCGTCCAAGAGACCCAGTACTTC	NA	NA	TRBV7-9	TRBJ2-5
CATSVGFGGPEQFF	TGTGCCACCAGCGTCGGGTTTGGGGGGCCAGAGCAGTTCTTC	once	NA	TRBV15	TRBJ2-1
CASSSNNGINYEQYF	TGTGCCAGCAGCTCCAACAACGGGATTAACTACGAGCAGTACTTC	NA	NA	TRBV13	TRBJ2-7
CASSLAGGRSYEQYF	TGTGCCAGCAGCTTAGCGGGGGGGCGATCCTACGAGCAGTACTTC	NA	NA	TRBV7-9	TRBJ2-7
CASSQAHGGDSPLHF	TGCGCCAGCAGCCAAGCTCACGGAGGGGATTCACCCCTCCACTTT	NA	NA	TRBV4-1	TRBJ1-6
CASSVFPSDQPQHF	TGTGCCAGCAGCGTTTTTCCCTCGGATCAGCCCCAGCATTTT	NA	NA	TRBV9	TRBJ1-5
CASSSDTHEQFF	TGTGCCAGCAGCTCCGACACGCATGAGCAGTTCTTC	NA	NA	TRBV7-9	TRBJ2-1
CASSWVGAGSTYEQYF	TGCGCCAGCAGCTGGGTAGGGGCGGGATCTACCTACGAGCAGTACTTC	NA	NA	TRBV5-1	TRBJ2-7
CASSDSIGRGSTDTQYF	TGTGCCAGCAGTGACTCGATAGGGAGGGGCTCCACAGATACGCAGTATTTT	NA	TRBD2	TRBV6-4	TRBJ2-3
CASQILRGTEYNYEQYF	TGTGCCAGTCAAATCCTTCGAGGGACAGAGTACAACTACGAGCAGTACTTC	once	TRBD1	TRBV28	TRBJ2-7
CASSDLGNQYNSPLHF	TGTGCCAGCAGTGACTTGGGGAACCAATATAATTCACCCCTCCACTTT	NA	NA	TRBV28	TRBJ1-6
CASSGGHEGEKLFF	TGTGCCAGCAGCGGGGGACACGAGGGGGAAAAACTGTTTTTT	NA	NA	TRBV13	TRBJ1-4
CASSEVTGATGELFF	TGTGCCAGCAGTGAAGTGACAGGAGCCACCGGGGAGCTGTTTTTT	NA	NA	TRBV2	TRBJ2-2
CASSAGTSLRTGELFF	TGTGCCAGCAGCGCCGGGACATCCCTAAGGACCGGGGAGCTGTTTTTT	NA	NA	TRBV5-8	TRBJ2-2
CASSQPTGGNEQYF	TGTGCCAGCAGCCAACCGACAGGGGGCAACGAGCAGTACTTC	NA	TRBD1	TRBV7-9	TRBJ2-7
CASSPGAGYNEQFF	TGTGCCAGCAGTCCCGGCGCGGGATACAATGAGCAGTTCTTC	NA	NA	TRBV5-4	TRBJ2-1
CSASSGPYNSPLHF	TGCAGCGCTTCATCGGGGCCCTATAATTCACCCCTCCACTTT	NA	NA	TRBV29-1	TRBJ1-6
CASSPGPPSYEQYF	TGTGCCAGCAGCCCGGGACCCCCCTCTTACGAGCAGTACTTC	NA	NA	TRBV5-6	TRBJ2-7
CAVTWTDLNTEAFF	TGTGCCGTAACATGGACAGACTTGAACACTGAAGCTTTCTTT	few	NA	TRBV30	TRBJ1-1
CASSFLAGELFF	TGTGCCAGCAGTTTTCTTGCCGGGGAGCTGTTTTTT	NA	NA	TRBV27	TRBJ2-2
CASSQDYQVSYEQYF	TGCGCCAGCAGCCAAGATTATCAGGTCTCCTACGAGCAGTACTTC	once	NA	TRBV4-1	TRBJ2-7
CASSQAPASSGNTIYF	TGCGCCAGCAGCCAAGCGCCGGCCAGCTCTGGAAACACCATATATTTT	NA	NA	TRBV4-3	TRBJ1-3
CAWSNGGATEAFF	TGTGCCTGGTCTAACGGGGGAGCCACTGAAGCTTTCTTT	NA	NA	TRBV30	TRBJ1-1
CASSQDPGLAGGEQYF	TGCGCCAGCAGCCAAGATCCGGGACTAGCGGGAGGTGAGCAGTACTTC	NA	TRBD2	TRBV4-3	TRBJ2-7
CASSQDPILGYTF	TGTGCCAGCAGCCAGGATCCGATTTTAGGCTACACCTTC	NA	NA	TRBV7-9	TRBJ1-2
CASIKDQETQYF	TGTGCCAGCATAAAGGACCAAGAGACCCAGTACTTC	NA	NA	TRBV2	TRBJ2-5
CASSGRGYNEQFF	TGTGCCAGCTCGGGGCGAGGATACAATGAGCAGTTCTTC	NA	NA	TRBV5-8	TRBJ2-1
CSVVGTGATDTQYF	TGCAGCGTTGTGGGGACAGGTGCCACAGATACGCAGTATTTT	NA	TRBD1	TRBV29-1	TRBJ2-3
CASSRSGDTEAFF	TGTGCCAGCAGCCGGTCAGGGGACACTGAAGCTTTCTTT	NA	NA	TRBV25-1	TRBJ1-1
CASSQAGGTGEQYF	TGCGCCAGCAGCCAGGCCGGAGGGACGGGCGAGCAGTACTTC	once	NA	TRBV4-1	TRBJ2-7
CASSLEQASPNEQYF	TGTGCCAGCAGCTTGGAGCAGGCCTCTCCCAACGAGCAGTACTTC	NA	NA	TRBV5-5	TRBJ2-7
CAGSQDPMNTEAFF	TGTGCCGGGAGTCAGGACCCTATGAACACTGAAGCTTTCTTT	NA	NA	TRBV28	TRBJ1-1
CASSQEANRGTSAYEQYF	TGCGCCAGCAGCCAAGAGGCCAATCGAGGGACTAGCGCCTACGAGCAGTACTTC	NA	TRBD2	TRBV4-3	TRBJ2-7
CASSPGTPVQFF	TGTGCCAGCAGCCCTGGGACACCCGTGCAGTTCTTC	NA	NA	TRBV7-9	TRBJ2-1
CASSSSGNEQFF	TGTGCCAGCAGTTCTAGTGGCAATGAGCAGTTCTTC	once	NA	TRBV27	TRBJ2-1
CAISDPPGDPYNEQFF	TGTGCCATCAGTGATCCCCCGGGAGACCCCTACAATGAGCAGTTCTTC	NA	NA	TRBV10-3	TRBJ2-1
CASRGWERNEQFF	TGTGCCAGTAGAGGGTGGGAGCGGAATGAGCAGTTCTTC	NA	NA	TRBV19	TRBJ2-1
CASSSTPFYEQYF	TGTGCCAGCAGTTCAACCCCGTTCTACGAGCAGTACTTC	NA	NA	TRBV7-2	TRBJ2-7
CASSMSGSRSETQYF	TGTGCCAGTAGTATGAGCGGGAGCCGCTCGGAGACCCAGTACTTC	NA	TRBD2	TRBV19	TRBJ2-5
CASSPRGQLYNEQFF	TGTGCCAGCAGCCCCAGGGGCCAACTGTACAATGAGCAGTTCTTC	NA	NA	TRBV7-9	TRBJ2-1
CASSYSGAGETQYF	TGTGCCAGCAGTTACTCGGGGGCTGGAGAGACCCAGTACTTC	NA	NA	TRBV6-5	TRBJ2-5
CASSEWAGTYNEQFF	TGTGCCAGCAGTGAATGGGCGGGAACCTACAATGAGCAGTTCTTC	NA	NA	TRBV2	TRBJ2-1
CASSLTVGQGSEQYF	TGTGCCAGCAGCTTGACAGTGGGACAGGGGAGCGAGCAGTACTTC	NA	TRBD1	TRBV7-6	TRBJ2-7
CASSVEGSSTDTQYF	TGTGCCAGCAGCGTAGAAGGGTCTAGCACAGATACGCAGTATTTT	NA	NA	TRBV9	TRBJ2-3
CASSLTEGWPEAFF	TGCGCCAGCAGCTTGACTGAGGGATGGCCTGAAGCTTTCTTT	once	NA	TRBV5-1	TRBJ1-1
CASSSIQGWAEAFF	TGTGCCAGCAGCTCCATACAGGGGTGGGCTGAAGCTTTCTTT	NA	TRBD1	TRBV7-9	TRBJ1-1